These 20 T cell receptor beta chains share one sample of origin, sequenced in a study of blood T cell repertoires in COVID-19. This table comes from immunoSEQ multiplex PCR, and its TCRdb copy is limited to in-frame clones, with some not included. The repertoire holds 250,000 to 350,000 clones, with approximately 86% as singletons. The sequencing sample was made of peripheral blood. The receptors here all came from a young man with active or convalescent COVID-19.

The V call is TRBV27, the J call TRBJ2-5, with 10 bases fitting TRBD2. V shed 8 bases, J shed 6 bases, and the junction held 12 bases outside the gene matches. The germline V gene has CDR1 MNHEY and CDR2 SMNVEV (reference sequence). There are 15 residues in the CDR3. CDR3 residues: CASSRERGGSKTQYF. The CDR3 coding sequence is TGTGCCAGCTCACGAGAGCGGGGGGGCTCGAAGACCCAGTACTTC.

The V call is TRBV4-1, the J call TRBJ1-3, with D possibly TRBD1 on 6 matching bases. CDR1 and CDR2 (germline): MGHRA, YSYEKL. Trimming took off 1 base at V and 4 bases at J, with 11 bases between the two ends. This CDR3 contains 15 residues. The CDR3 DNA follows: TGCGCCAGCAGCCAAGCCAGGGGTTGGGGAAACACCATATATTTT. It yields the protein CASSQARGWGNTIYF.

This clone appeared once. The genes are TRBV18 and TRBJ2-2; 11 bases match TRBD2. The CDR3 spans 17 residues. The germline V gene encodes CDR1 KGHSH and CDR2 LQKENI. The V gene end was trimmed by 3 bases and the J gene end by 2 bases; junction bases not matched to a gene: 5. The chain's CDR3 is CASSPPGLAANTGELFF. CDR3 bases: TGTGCCAGCTCACCGCCGGGACTAGCGGCCAACACCGGGGAGCTGTTTTTT.

CDR3 region: CASSQVDAGASYGYTF. CDR3 DNA: TGTGCCAGCAGCCAAGTCGACGCGGGGGCCAGCTATGGCTACACCTTC. The chain carries TRBV4-2 and TRBJ1-2; TRBD1 might be the D (6 bases). Looked up from germline, CDR1 is LGHNA and CDR2 is YNFKEQ. V shed 1 base and J shed 4 bases, with 16 bases lying between them. CDR3 size: 16 residues.

This rearrangement joins TRBV5-8 to TRBJ1-5; TRBD1 agrees at 8 bases. Unmatched junction bases numbered 9, after V lost 0 bases and J lost 7 bases. This CDR3 has 16 residues. Germline CDR1 is SGHTS and CDR2 is YDEGEE. The chain's CDR3 is CASSLARTGRVQPQHF. As DNA, the CDR3 is TGTGCCAGCAGCTTGGCCCGGACAGGGAGGGTACAGCCCCAGCATTTT.

The chain uses TRBV7-9 and TRBJ2-3, with a weak D call TRBD2 (6 bases). Germline CDR1 SEHNR, CDR2 FQNEAQ (reference sequence). The CDR3 loop spans 15 amino acids. V gave up 3 bases and J gave up 2 bases, with 12 bases separating them. DNA of the CDR3: TGTGCCAGCAGCTTTTATGCGGGGATCACAGATACGCAGTATTTT. This gives the protein CASSFYAGITDTQYF. The full variable domain, its missing parts supplied by reference TRBV7-9 and TRBJ2-3, is DTGVSQNPRHKITKRGQNVTFRCDPISEHNRLYWYRQTLGQGPEFLTYFQNEAQLEKSRLLSDRFSAERPKGSFSTLEIQRTEQGDSAMYLCASSFYAGITDTQYFGPGTRLTVL.

V and J are TRBV24-1 and TRBJ1-2; 9 bases are shared with TRBD1. CDR3 length equals 15 residues. Germline trimming cut 2 bases from V and 8 bases from J; bases unmatched to any gene: 8. Germline CDR1 is KGHDR and CDR2 is SFDVKD. The CDR3 nucleotides read TGTGCCACCAGTGATTCCCGCGGGACAGGGCTAGGCTACACCTTC. It is translated as CATSDSRGTGLGYTF.

The V and J genes are TRBV9 and TRBJ2-2, with D maybe TRBD1 (8 bases). V was cut by 0 bases and J by 5 bases, with 11 bases left in between. CDR3 size: 15 residues. Germline V lookup: CDR1 SGDLS, CDR2 YYNGEE. The CDR3 is CASSVDRGGTGELFF. The CDR3, as DNA: TGTGCCAGCAGCGTAGACAGGGGGGGAACCGGGGAGCTGTTTTTT.

The chain is built from TRBV2 and TRBJ1-1; TRBD1 is a possible D gene (5 bases). The CDR3 contains 15 residues. Between the trimmed V and J ends, which lost 3 bases and 1 base, there was a span of 12 bases. The germline gives CDR1 SNHLY, CDR2 FYNNEI. CDR3 amino acids: CASSDYRDRNTEAFF. DNA for the CDR3: TGTGCCAGCAGTGACTATCGCGACAGGAACACTGAAGCTTTCTTT. Full variable domain (outside the CDR3, taken from reference TRBV2 and TRBJ1-1): EPEVTQTPSHQVTQMGQEVILRCVPISNHLYFYWYRQILGQKVEFLVSFYNNEISEKSEIFDDQFSVERPDGSNFTLKIRSTKLEDSAMYFCASSDYRDRNTEAFFGQGTRLTVV.

The CDR3 DNA is TGTGCCAGCAGTCAAGACCAGGGGGCTAGAAACACCATATATTTT. This translates into CASSQDQGARNTIYF. The chain carries TRBV6-6 and TRBJ1-3; 8 positions match TRBD1. The CDR3 sequence is 15 residues long. CDR1 and CDR2 from the germline V gene are MNHNY and SVGAGI (reference sequence). The J segment lost 5 bases and the V segment lost 5 bases, leaving 8 bases of the junction unmatched.

The CDR3, as DNA: TGTGCCAGCTCACGCACTAGCGGGAGCGAAGGTGAGCAGTACTTC. This gives the protein CASSRTSGSEGEQYF. The rearrangement links TRBV18 to TRBJ2-7; 11 bases agree with TRBD2. V was clipped by 4 bases and J by 7 bases; unmatched bases: 9. The CDR3 runs to 15 residues. Germline CDR1 and CDR2: KGHSH and LQKENI.

The chain employs TRBV27 and TRBJ2-3; TRBD1 is a possible D gene (5 bases). Germline V gene lookup returns CDR1 MNHEY and CDR2 SMNVEV (reference sequence). The CDR3 consists of 12 residues. The V end was cut by 6 bases, the J end by 7 bases, with 11 bases between. The chain's CDR3 is CASSNQGYTQYF. Here the CDR3 DNA reads TGTGCCAGCAGCAATCAGGGATATACGCAGTATTTT.

Details on this clone: The same CDR3 can be traced to other DNA sequences in this sample. The chain carries TRBV20-1 and TRBJ1-2; weak D call: TRBD1 (5 bases). In germline, CDR1 is DFQATT, CDR2 SNEGSKA (reference sequence). CDR3 length equals 10 residues. The V end lost 5 bases, the J end lost 6 bases, and 7 bases lay between the germline ends. CDR3 DNA sequence: TGCAGTGCTCCAGGGAATGGCTACACCTTC. This sequence encodes CSAPGNGYTF.

V usage is TRBV9 and J usage is TRBJ1-2; D is ambiguous. V was trimmed by 3 bases and J by 4 bases, leaving 7 bases between them. CDR3 length: 12 residues. CDR1 is SGDLS and CDR2 is YYNGEE in the germline V gene. CDR3 in DNA: TGTGCCAGCAGCGCATATAGCTATGGCTACACCTTC. This encodes CASSAYSYGYTF.

The rearrangement joins TRBV7-9 to TRBJ1-2, with D possibly being TRBD1 (5 bases). V lost 1 base to trimming and J lost 8 bases, with 14 bases between them. Germline V gene data show CDR1 as SEHNR and CDR2 as FQNEAQ (reference sequence). The CDR3 covers 14 residues. The CDR3 coding sequence is TGTGCCAGCAGCTTAGTGGCAGGGTGGCGAGGCTACACCTTC. Translated, it gives CASSLVAGWRGYTF.

This sequence joins TRBV7-6 and TRBJ2-1; 11 nucleotides match TRBD1. Germline loops: CDR1 SGHVS, CDR2 FNYEAQ. V lost 3 bases to trimming and J lost 7 bases; unmatched junction nucleotides: 8. The CDR3 contains 16 residues. The DNA for the CDR3 is TGTGCCAGCAGCTTGAAAGGGACAGGGGGAAATAATGAGCAGTTCTTC. Protein sequence: CASSLKGTGGNNEQFF.

V gene TRBV28 combines with J gene TRBJ2-1; D call uncertain. Germline CDR1 and CDR2: MDHEN and SYDVKM. Trimming removed 6 bases at V and 6 bases at J, with 9 bases between. The CDR3 runs to 12 residues. The chain's CDR3 is CASRPTGNEQFF. In DNA, the CDR3 is TGTGCCAGCAGACCCACTGGCAATGAGCAGTTCTTC. Using reference TRBV28 and TRBJ2-1 for the parts outside the CDR3, the full variable domain is DVKVTQSSRYLVKRTGEKVFLECVQDMDHENMFWYRQDPGLGLRLIYFSYDVKMKEKGDIPEGYSVSREKKERFSLILESASTNQTSMYLCASRPTGNEQFFGPGTRLTVL.

J is TRBJ1-1 and V is TRBV7-9; TRBD1 aligns across 9 bases. The trim removed 4 bases at V and 3 bases at J, leaving 0 bases unmatched. CDR3 length: 13 amino acids. Germline V lookup: CDR1 SEHNR, CDR2 FQNEAQ (reference sequence). CDR3 in DNA: TGTGCCAGCAGCTGGACAGGGGACACTGAAGCTTTCTTT. The encoded protein is CASSWTGDTEAFF.

The J gene is TRBJ2-1, the V gene TRBV28; the match to TRBD1 covers 8 bases. V lost 3 bases, J lost 3 bases, and 4 bases stayed unmatched. The CDR3 sequence is 15 residues long. Germline V gives CDR1 MDHEN, CDR2 SYDVKM. CDR3 DNA sequence: TGTGCCAGCAGTTTCGCAGGGGGCTTCTACAATGAGCAGTTCTTC. Its translation is CASSFAGGFYNEQFF.

J is TRBJ2-5 and V is TRBV27; 11 nucleotides match TRBD2. After removal of 6 bases from V and 5 bases from J, the junction contained 8 bases not matched to a gene. This CDR3 region has 15 residues. Per the germline V gene, CDR1 is MNHEY and CDR2 is SMNVEV (reference sequence). For the CDR3, the DNA is TGTGCCAGCAGGCTGACTAGCGGGGCTTTGGAGACCCAGTACTTC. As protein: CASRLTSGALETQYF.